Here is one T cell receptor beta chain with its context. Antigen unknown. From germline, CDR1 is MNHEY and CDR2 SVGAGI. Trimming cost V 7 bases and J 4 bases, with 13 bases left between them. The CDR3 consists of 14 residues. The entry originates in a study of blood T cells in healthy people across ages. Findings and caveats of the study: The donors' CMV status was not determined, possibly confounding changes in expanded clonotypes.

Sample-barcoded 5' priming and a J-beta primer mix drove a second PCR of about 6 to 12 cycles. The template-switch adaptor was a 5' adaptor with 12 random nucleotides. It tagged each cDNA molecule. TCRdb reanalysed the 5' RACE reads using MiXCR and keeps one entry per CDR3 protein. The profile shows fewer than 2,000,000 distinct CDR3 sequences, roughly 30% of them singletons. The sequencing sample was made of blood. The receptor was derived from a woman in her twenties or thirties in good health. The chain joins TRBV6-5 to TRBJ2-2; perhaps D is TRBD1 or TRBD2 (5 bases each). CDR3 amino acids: CASTRDPGTGELFF. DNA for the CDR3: TGTGCCAGCACCCGGGACCCGGGCACCGGGGAGCTGTTTTTT.